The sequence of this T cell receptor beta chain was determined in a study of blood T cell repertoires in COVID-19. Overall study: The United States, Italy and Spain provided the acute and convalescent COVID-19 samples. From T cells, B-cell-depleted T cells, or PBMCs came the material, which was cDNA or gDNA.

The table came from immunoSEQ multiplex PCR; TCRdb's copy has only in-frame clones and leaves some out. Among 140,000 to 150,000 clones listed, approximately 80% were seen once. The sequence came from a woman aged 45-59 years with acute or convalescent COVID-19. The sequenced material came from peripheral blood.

CDR3 sequence: CASSLAGGLQETQYF. The CDR3 nucleotides are TGCGCCAGCAGCTTGGCGGGGGGCCTGCAAGAGACCCAGTACTTC. V is TRBV5-1 and J is TRBJ2-5; possibly TRBD2 for D (7 bases). Looked up from germline, CDR1 is SGHRS and CDR2 is YFSETQ. Between the trimmed V and J ends, which lost 0 bases and 2 bases, there was a span of 11 bases. The CDR3 runs 15 residues.